This T cell receptor (beta chain) was captured by sequencing in a study of CD8+ T cells in alopecia areata. Once RNA had been extracted, it was reverse transcribed into cDNA to act as the sequencing template. Data came from immunoSEQ multiplex PCR; TCRdb stores just in-frame clones and leaves some out. The sample records roughly 150,000 clones, 50% to 65% being singletons. V was clipped by 4 bases and J by 1 base; unmatched bases: 2. The CDR3 contains 16 residues. The germline V gene encodes CDR1 SEHNR and CDR2 FQNEAQ (reference sequence). Sorting of CD4+ and CD8+ T cells was performed on PBMCs. This sequence was found in a human donor with alopecia areata. This rearrangement joins TRBV7-9 to TRBJ2-3; 13 nucleotides match TRBD2. The material sequenced was CD8+ T cells sorted from blood, taken at week 0. The CDR3 loop reads CASSSGTSGGTDTQYF. The CDR3 DNA is TGTGCCAGCAGCTCTGGGACTAGCGGGGGCACAGATACGCAGTATTTT.